The T cell receptor beta chain under discussion was sequenced for a study of T cells in tuberculosis. About the research overall: The T cells targeted glucose monomycolate, a mycobacterial lipid, via CD1B. PBMC were archived before or within 7 days of starting treatment. Overall study results and limits: Samples were chosen by availability of cryopreserved specimens. GMM-specific TCRs were nearer to active tuberculosis alpha repertoires, suggesting expansion.

Germline V gene data show CDR1 as SGHAT and CDR2 as FQNNGV. The V gene lost 5 bases and the J gene lost 0 bases, with 11 bases spanning the gap. The CDR3 length is 14 residues. About this clone: The antigen is not known.

The sample's time point: new active TB diagnosis, blood taken before or within 7 days of starting treatment. Libraries were prepared by immunoSEQ multiplex PCR; TCRdb keeps only in-frame clonotypes and omits some of them. The data hold about 30,000 clones, with about 92% observed a single time. The receptor was isolated from an adult with tuberculosis. The sample in question was PBMCs, obtained at tuberculosis diagnosis. This chain joins TRBV11-2 and TRBJ2-7; no clear D. CDR3 amino acids: CASSPQAISYEQYF. The CDR3 nucleotides read TGTGCCAGCAGCCCTCAGGCCATCTCCTACGAGCAGTACTTC. Together with reference TRBV11-2 and TRBJ2-7, the CDR3 gives the full variable domain: EAGVAQSPRYKIIEKRQSVAFWCNPISGHATLYWYQQILGQGPKLLIQFQNNGVVDDSQLPKDRFSAERLKGVDSTLKIQPAKLEDSAVYLCASSPQAISYEQYFGPGTRLTVT.